This T cell receptor beta chain stems from a study of early T cells in non-severe SARS-CoV-2 infection. Study-level information: Chains were unpaired, as sequencing was done on bulk RNA from unsorted whole blood.

Individual cDNA molecules received unique molecular identifiers during library preparation. From the 5' RACE reads, TCRdb called clonotypes with MiXCR, one entry per CDR3 protein. There are some 80,000 distinct CDR3 sequences in the sample; more than 9% occur only once, and over 7% lies in the top ten. As regards this clonotype: Its matching antigen is unknown.

Study-level results: VDJdb matching skewed toward anti-spike CD8 responses, missing private and CD4 specificities.

Germline V gives CDR1 MNHEY, CDR2 SVGAGI. The CDR3 consists of 13 residues. V was shortened by 6 bases and J by 6 bases, with 12 bases between the two germline ends. The sample here was whole blood, taken at baseline. The sequence was collected from an adult who was a healthcare worker with PCR-confirmed SARS-CoV-2 infection or an uninfected control (not recorded which). This chain uses TRBV6-5 with TRBJ1-5; D possibly corresponds to TRBD1 (5 bases). CDR3 sequence reads: CASRRGPGQPQHF. As DNA, the CDR3 is TGTGCCAGCAGGAGGGGTCCCGGTCAGCCCCAGCATTTT.